The next 2 T cell receptor beta chains were all read from a single sample in a study of T-cell memory formation after mild COVID-19. One entry per CDR3 protein results from TCRdb running MiXCR on the 5' RACE reads. Seen here are about 140,000 distinct CDR3 sequences, around 13% observed once, and the top ten hold over 12%. The sample consisted of PBMCs or a T cell subset sorted from them (not recorded which). The receptors derive from an adult woman who had mild COVID-19 (a few samples of this study predate the infection). Cell type and time point are not known.

The chain joins TRBV19 to TRBJ1-5; D ambiguous. V lost 3 bases and J 5 bases, leaving 11 bases between the germline ends. The CDR3 has 14 residues. Per the germline V gene, CDR1 is LNHDA and CDR2 is SQIVND (reference sequence). The CDR3 DNA reads TGTGCCAGTAGTATTGAGGGTTGGGATCAGCCCCAGCATTTT. Its translation: CASSIEGWDQPQHF. The entire variable domain, with the rest obtained from reference TRBV19 and TRBJ1-5, is as follows: DGGITQSPKYLFRKEGQNVTLSCEQNLNHDAMYWYRQDPGQGLRLIYYSQIVNDFQKGDIAEGYSVSREKKESFPLTVTSAQKNPTAFYLCASSIEGWDQPQHFGDGTRLSIL.

The genes are TRBV20-1 and TRBJ2-1; D assignment may be TRBD1 or TRBD2 (5 bases each). The CDR3 has 13 amino acids. The V gene's germline CDR1 is DFQATT and CDR2 SNEGSKA (reference sequence). Trimming took 2 bases from V and 10 from J, leaving 15 bases between them. The CDR3 coding sequence is TGCAGTGCTAGACGACAGAGGGGCGCGGAGCAGTTCTTC. Translating it yields CSARRQRGAEQFF.